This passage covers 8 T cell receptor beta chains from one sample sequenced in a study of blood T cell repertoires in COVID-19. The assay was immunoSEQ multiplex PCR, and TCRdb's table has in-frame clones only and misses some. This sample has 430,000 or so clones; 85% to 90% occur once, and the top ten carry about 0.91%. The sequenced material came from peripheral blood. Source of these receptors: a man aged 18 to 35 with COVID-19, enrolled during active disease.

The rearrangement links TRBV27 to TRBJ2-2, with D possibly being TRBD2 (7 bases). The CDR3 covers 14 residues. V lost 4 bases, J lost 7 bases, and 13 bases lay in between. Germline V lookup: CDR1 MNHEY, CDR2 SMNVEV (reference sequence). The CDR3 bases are TGTGCCAGCAGTTCGCGGGGGCGGATCGGGGAGCTGTTTTTT. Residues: CASSSRGRIGELFF.

The CDR3: CASSLLASSTDTQYF. The CDR3 region has the DNA TGTGCCAGCAGCTTGTTAGCGTCTAGCACAGATACGCAGTATTTT. The chain is built from TRBV5-6 and TRBJ2-3; TRBD2 is a possible D gene (5 bases). The CDR3 length is 15 residues. Trimming shortened V by 1 base and J by 0 bases, and 9 bases separated the two germline ends. Per germline, CDR1 SGHDT and CDR2 YYEEEE.

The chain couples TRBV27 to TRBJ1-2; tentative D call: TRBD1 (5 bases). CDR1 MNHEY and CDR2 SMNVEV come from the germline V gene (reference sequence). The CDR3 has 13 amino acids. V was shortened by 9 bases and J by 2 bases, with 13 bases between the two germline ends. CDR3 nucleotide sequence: TGTGCCAGTGCCGGGACTGGGAACTATGGCTACACCTTC. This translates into CASAGTGNYGYTF.

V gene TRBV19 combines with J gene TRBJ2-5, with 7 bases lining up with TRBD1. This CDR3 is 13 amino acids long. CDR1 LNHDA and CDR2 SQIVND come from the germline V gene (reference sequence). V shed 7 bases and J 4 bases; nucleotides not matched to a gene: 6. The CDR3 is CASKKGGRETQYF. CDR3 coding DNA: TGTGCCAGTAAGAAAGGGGGCAGAGAGACCCAGTACTTC.

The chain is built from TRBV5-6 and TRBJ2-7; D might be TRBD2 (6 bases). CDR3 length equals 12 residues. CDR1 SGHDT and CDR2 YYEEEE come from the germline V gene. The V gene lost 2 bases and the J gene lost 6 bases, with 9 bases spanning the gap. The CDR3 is CASSFSGSEQYF. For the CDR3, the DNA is TGTGCCAGCAGCTTTAGCGGAAGCGAGCAGTACTTC.

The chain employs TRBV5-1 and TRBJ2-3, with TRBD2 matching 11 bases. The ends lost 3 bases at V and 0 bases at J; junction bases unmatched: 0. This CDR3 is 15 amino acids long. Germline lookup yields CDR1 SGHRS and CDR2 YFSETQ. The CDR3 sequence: CASSWTSGSTDTQYF. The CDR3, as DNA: TGCGCCAGCAGCTGGACTAGCGGGAGCACAGATACGCAGTATTTT.

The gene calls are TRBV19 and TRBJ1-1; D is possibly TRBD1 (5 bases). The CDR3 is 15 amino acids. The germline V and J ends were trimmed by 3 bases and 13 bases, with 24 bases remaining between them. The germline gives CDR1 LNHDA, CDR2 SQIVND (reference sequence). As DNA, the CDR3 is TGTGCCAGTAGTATCCCGGCGGGGGAAGTTGCCGGAGTTTTCTTT. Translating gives CASSIPAGEVAGVFF.

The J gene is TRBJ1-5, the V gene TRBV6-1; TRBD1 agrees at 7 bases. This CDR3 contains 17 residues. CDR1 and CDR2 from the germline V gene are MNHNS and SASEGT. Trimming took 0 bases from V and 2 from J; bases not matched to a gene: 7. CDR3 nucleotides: TGTGCCAGCAGTGAAGCGCTAAGGGGGCAGCGCAATCAGCCCCAGCATTTT. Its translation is CASSEALRGQRNQPQHF.